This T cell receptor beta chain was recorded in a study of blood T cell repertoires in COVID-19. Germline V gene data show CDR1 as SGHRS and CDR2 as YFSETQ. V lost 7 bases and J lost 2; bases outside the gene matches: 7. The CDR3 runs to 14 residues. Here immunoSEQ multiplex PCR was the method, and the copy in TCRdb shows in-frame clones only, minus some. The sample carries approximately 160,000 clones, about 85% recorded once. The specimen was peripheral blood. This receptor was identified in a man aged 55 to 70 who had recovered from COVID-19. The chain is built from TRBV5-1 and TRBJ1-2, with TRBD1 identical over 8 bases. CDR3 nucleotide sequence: TGCGCCAGCGCGCCGACAGGGGCCAACTATGGCTACACCTTC. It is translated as CASAPTGANYGYTF.